The 24 T cell receptor beta chains below all came from one sample that was sequenced in a study of blood T cells in healthy people across ages. Combining a sample-barcoded 5' primer with a J-beta primer mix, a second PCR ran for about 6 to 11 cycles. A single record per CDR3 protein comes from TCRdb applying MiXCR to the 5' RACE reads. Of about 1.4 million distinct CDR3 sequences listed, around 59% are singletons. Sequencing was done on a sample of blood. The receptor set was obtained from a young man in good health.

This clonotype was detected only once. J is TRBJ2-7 and V is TRBV21-1; TRBD1, as called in the table, went unchecked against the DNA. TRBV21-1 is listed as a pseudogene. The CDR3 runs 13 residues. The CDR3 DNA is TGTGCCAGCGACAAAGACAGGGGGGACGAGCAGTACTTC. Its protein is CASDKDRGDEQYF.

This chain joins TRBV4-1 and TRBJ1-1; TRBD1 or TRBD2 may be the D gene (6 bases each). The J call may be faulty, since TRBJ2-1 better matches the DNA end. The CDR3 has 14 amino acids. The germline CDR1 and CDR2 sequences are MGHRA and YSYEKL. CDR3 DNA sequence: TGCGCCAGCAGCCAGGCCGGGGGCCTAGATGAGCAGTTCTTC. Its protein is CASSQAGGLDEQFF.

The chain joins TRBV7-9 to TRBJ2-5, with TRBD1 matching over 9 bases. V gave up 1 base and J gave up 2 bases; unmatched junction bases: 5. Germline loops: CDR1 SEHNR, CDR2 FQNEAQ (reference sequence). This CDR3 has 16 amino acids. CDR3 bases: TGTGCCAGCAGCTTAGAGATGGGACAGGGACAAGAGACCCAGTACTTC. Residues: CASSLEMGQGQETQYF. Using reference TRBV7-9 and TRBJ2-5 for the parts outside the CDR3, the full variable domain is DTGVSQNPRHKITKRGQNVTFRCDPISEHNRLYWYRQTLGQGPEFLTYFQNEAQLEKSRLLSDRFSAERPKGSFSTLEIQRTEQGDSAMYLCASSLEMGQGQETQYFGPGTRLLVL.

The chain combines TRBV27 with TRBJ2-2; possible D gene TRBD2, 6 bases. This CDR3 has 16 amino acids. Germline V lookup: CDR1 MNHEY, CDR2 SMNVEV (reference sequence). V lost 3 bases and J lost 4, with 15 bases in between. CDR3 nucleotides: TGTGCCAGCAGTTTTTCGTGGCAGGGAGGCACCGGGGAGCTGTTTTTT. It is translated as CASSFSWQGGTGELFF.

This clonotype was found a few times. The chain recombines TRBV6-1 with TRBJ2-1; D is uncertain. Deletions cut 2 bases from V and 2 bases from J, with 16 bases between. The CDR3 covers 17 residues. Germline V gives CDR1 MNHNS, CDR2 SASEGT. The CDR3 spells CASSEWASMITYNEQFF. Here the CDR3 DNA reads TGTGCCAGCAGTGAATGGGCGAGTATGATTACCTACAATGAGCAGTTCTTC.

In nucleotides, the CDR3 is TGTGCCAGCAGCTCCGGGGGGGCACAGAGCAAGTATGAAAAACTGTTTTTT. Translating it yields CASSSGGAQSKYEKLFF. V is TRBV7-2 and J is TRBJ1-4, with D possibly matching TRBD1 (6 bases). Germline CDR1 reads SGHTA; CDR2 reads FQGNSA. The CDR3 extends over 17 amino acids. Trimming pared 4 bases from V and 6 bases from J, leaving 21 bases between.

V is TRBV12-3 or TRBV12-4 and J is TRBJ2-4, with TRBD1 matching over 9 bases. CDR3 size: 15 residues. After removal of 7 bases from V and 1 base from J, the junction contained 5 bases not matched to a gene. This CDR3 is CASTQTGGAKNIQYF. The CDR3 DNA follows: TGTGCCAGCACCCAGACAGGGGGGGCCAAAAACATTCAGTACTTC.

This clonotype was counted a few times. The chain joins TRBV27 to TRBJ2-7; unclear D gene. CDR1 and CDR2 from the germline V gene are MNHEY and SMNVEV (reference sequence). The CDR3 extends over 13 amino acids. Between the trimmed V and J ends, which lost 8 bases and 3 bases, there was a span of 14 bases. This CDR3 is CASGTAMHYEQYF. The CDR3 DNA reads TGTGCCAGCGGTACTGCGATGCACTACGAGCAGTACTTC.

V and J are TRBV12-3 or TRBV12-4 and TRBJ1-5; 10 nucleotides align to TRBD1. J gave up 6 bases and V 6 bases, and 8 bases lay outside the gene matches. The CDR3 extends over 15 amino acids. The CDR3 region is CASSRGTGEVQPQHF. DNA for the CDR3: TGTGCCAGCAGCCGAGGGACAGGGGAGGTTCAGCCCCAGCATTTT.

V gene TRBV4-3 combines with J gene TRBJ2-4; the match to TRBD1 covers 9 bases. The end of the DNA is better explained by TRBJ2-7, so the J call may be wrong. The CDR3 runs to 15 residues. Germline CDR1 is LGHNA and CDR2 is YSLEER. CDR3 loop: CASSPGDRALTEQYF. The CDR3 DNA reads TGCGCCAGCAGCCCAGGGGACAGGGCTTTGACCGAGCAGTACTTC.

This chain joins TRBV29-1 and TRBJ1-2; 10 positions match TRBD1. This CDR3 has 12 amino acids. Germline values: CDR1 SQVTM, CDR2 ANQGSEA. Trimming cost V 8 bases and J 2 bases; bases outside gene matches: 2. CDR3 DNA: TGCAGCTCGACAGGGGGCAACTATGGCTACACCTTC. Encoded protein: CSSTGGNYGYTF.

This chain joins TRBV12-3 or TRBV12-4 and TRBJ1-2; D unclear. Trimming pared 1 base from V and 8 bases from J, leaving 14 bases between. The CDR3 totals 14 residues. CDR3 loop: CASSLGASAGGYTF. CDR3 nucleotides: TGTGCCAGCAGTTTAGGGGCCAGTGCGGGAGGCTACACCTTC.

This rearrangement joins TRBV12-3 or TRBV12-4 to TRBJ1-4; 11 nucleotides match TRBD1. With 6 bases clipped from V and 8 bases from J, the junction kept 5 bases outside the gene matches. The length of the CDR3 is 14 residues. CDR3 in DNA: TGTGCCAGCAGCCCGGACAGGGGGCGAGAAAAACTGTTTTTT. Residues: CASSPDRGREKLFF.

Only a few counts were recorded for this clonotype. The chain links TRBV15 to TRBJ1-2; the D gene is possibly TRBD1 (6 bases). Germline lookup yields CDR1 LNHNV and CDR2 YYDKDF (reference sequence). The CDR3 has 15 residues. Trimming took 0 bases from V and 2 from J, leaving 10 bases between them. As DNA, the CDR3 is TGTGCCACCAGCAGAGATGACAGGCCGAACTATGGCTACACCTTC. Translated, it gives CATSRDDRPNYGYTF. The full variable domain, rest sourced from reference TRBV15 and TRBJ1-2, is DAMVIQNPRYQVTQFGKPVTLSCSQTLNHNVMYWYQQKSSQAPKLLFHYYDKDFNNEADTPDNFQSRRPNTSFCFLDIRSPGLGDTAMYLCATSRDDRPNYGYTFGSGTRLTVV.

The V and J genes are TRBV7-8 and TRBJ2-3; no definite D call. The length of the CDR3 is 15 residues. The V end lost 2 bases, the J end lost 0 bases, and 9 bases lay between the germline ends. CDR1 SGHVS and CDR2 FQNEAQ come from the germline V gene. CDR3 residues: CASSLNAASTDTQYF. In DNA, the CDR3 is TGTGCCAGCAGCTTAAATGCGGCTAGCACAGATACGCAGTATTTT.

The rearrangement uses TRBV27 and TRBJ2-2, with D possibly called TRBD1 or TRBD2 (5 bases each). The V end was cut by 3 bases, the J end by 4 bases, with 9 bases between. CDR1 MNHEY and CDR2 SMNVEV come from the germline V gene (reference sequence). CDR3 length equals 14 residues. The CDR3 protein is CASSLGVATGELFF. CDR3 in DNA: TGTGCCAGCAGTTTGGGGGTGGCCACCGGGGAGCTGTTTTTT.

The J gene is TRBJ2-7, the V gene TRBV3-1; 11 nucleotides agree with TRBD2. The CDR3 length is 16 residues. CDR1 and CDR2 from the germline V gene are LGHDT and YNNKEL (reference sequence). The V gene end was trimmed by 3 bases and the J gene end by 1 base; junction bases not matched to a gene: 5. The CDR3 sequence is CASSHLTSGTSYEQYF. For the CDR3, the DNA is TGTGCCAGCAGCCACCTGACTAGCGGGACTTCCTACGAGCAGTACTTC.

V gene TRBV12-3 or TRBV12-4 combines with J gene TRBJ2-3, with D maybe TRBD2 (6 bases). This CDR3 comprises 15 residues. V lost 6 bases and J lost 0, with 13 bases in between. CDR3 in DNA: TGTGCCAGCAGGGAGGAGGGGCGAAGCACAGATACGCAGTATTTT. Encoded protein: CASREEGRSTDTQYF.

The sample holds a few counts of this clonotype. This chain links TRBV29-1 with TRBJ2-3, with a possible D match to TRBD2 (6 bases). The ends were cut back, 3 bases at V and 3 bases at J, with 10 bases in the middle. Germline CDR1 is SQVTM and CDR2 is ANQGSEA. The CDR3 consists of 13 residues. Written as DNA, the CDR3 is TGCAGCGTTGATCGGGAGTCGACAGATACGCAGTATTTT. Protein sequence: CSVDRESTDTQYF.

This chain links TRBV29-1 with TRBJ2-2; no firm D call. The CDR3 loop spans 15 amino acids. Germline V gene sequence: CDR1 SQVTM, CDR2 ANQGSEA. V lost 6 bases to trimming and J lost 4 bases, with 18 bases between them. CDR3 amino acids: CSVGFQGRTTGELFF. CDR3 DNA: TGCAGCGTGGGGTTTCAAGGGCGGACCACCGGGGAGCTGTTTTTT.

The chain carries TRBV12-3 or TRBV12-4 and TRBJ2-2; 10 bases agree with TRBD2. The V and J ends lost 8 bases and 5 bases, in that order; junction bases with no gene match: 11. This CDR3 is built from 16 residues. DNA for the CDR3: TGTGCCAGCGCCTACAGGGGACTAGCGCAGACCGGGGAGCTGTTTTTT. Translated: CASAYRGLAQTGELFF.

As concerns this clonotype: One end of the junction is discordant with germline, which a read error may explain. This rearrangement joins TRBV6-6 to TRBJ1-5, with D maybe TRBD1 (6 bases). The CDR3 extends over 12 amino acids. Germline CDR1 is MNHNY and CDR2 is SVGAGI (reference sequence). The CDR3 protein is CTTGYSNQPQHF. CDR3 DNA sequence: TGCACCACAGGGTATAGCAATCAGCCCCAGCATTTT.

This chain uses TRBV24-1 with TRBJ1-5, with D possibly being TRBD1 (5 bases). Germline loops: CDR1 KGHDR, CDR2 SFDVKD. The CDR3 totals 12 residues. V was trimmed by 6 bases and J by 7 bases, leaving 9 bases between them. CDR3 loop: CATSSGGQPQHF. CDR3 in DNA: TGTGCCACCAGTTCTGGGGGGCAGCCCCAGCATTTT.

V is TRBV27 and J is TRBJ2-7; D is possibly TRBD2 (7 bases). V gave up 8 bases and J gave up 6 bases, with 23 bases separating them. CDR3 size: 15 residues. The V gene's germline CDR1 is MNHEY and CDR2 SMNVEV (reference sequence). CDR3 coding DNA: TGTGCCAGCCAGCTTATCGGGGGGCATCATTCCGAGCAGTACTTC. Residues: CASQLIGGHHSEQYF.